This TCR beta chain was sequenced in a study of quantifying T cell responses using KT2 cells. Study summary: Reverse transcription used primers in the TCR alpha and beta constant regions. Findings of the study overall: Counts of KT2 alpha and beta sequences rose linearly with the number of KT2 cells added. Very high KT2 spike-in numbers caused saturation in KT2 sequence detection.

This clonotype occurred many times. Antigen: not known. An oligo carrying a UMI was ligated to the cDNA 3' end. The first PCR ran 3 to 5 cycles with an equimolar RC1.1 and RC1.2 beta primer mix. From the second PCR onward, TCR alpha and beta chains were processed separately. TCRdb itself ran the UMI-ligation and nested PCR reads through MiXCR, one entry per CDR3 protein. The table includes just under 50,000 distinct CDR3 sequences, approximately 10% detected once. The sample is PBMC spiked with counted cells of clone KT2. This CDR3 region has 16 residues. Germline V CDR1 and CDR2: SGHRS, YFSETQ. V shed 1 base and J shed 5 bases, with 18 bases lying between them.

This chain links TRBV5-1 with TRBJ1-1; tentatively, D is TRBD1 (6 bases). The clonotype was recovered from a human donor. Sequencing used PBMCs spiked with cells of the T cell clone KT2. CDR3 protein: CASSLQGIVMGTEAFF. DNA for the CDR3: TGCGCCAGCAGCTTGCAGGGGATCGTAATGGGGACTGAAGCTTTCTTT.